Sequencing of this TCR beta chain was carried out in a study of glioma-infiltrating T cells. Points from the study as a whole: Tissue and blood shared very few CDR3 sequences. Gliomas, especially low-grade, showed above-expected tissue-blood divergence; non-neoplastic patients showed below.

Using RNA template, CDR3s of TCR alpha and beta were amplified with iRepertoire arm-PCR. One-step reverse transcription and amplification started from approximately 100-400 ng of tissue mRNA or PBMC total RNA. MiXCR, run by TCRdb on the multiplex PCR reads, gives a single entry per CDR3 protein. The sample comprises roughly 100,000 distinct CDR3 sequences, about 30% of which are singletons, and 40% to 45% rests with the top ten. Regarding this clonotype: What it binds is unknown.

This TCR came from a human donor with low-grade glioma or glioblastoma, undergoing nonglioma brain surgery, or in good health (not recorded which). The sequencing input was glioma tissue, nonneoplastic brain tissue, or PBMCs (not recorded which).

The CDR3 reads CASSLRGRSEQYF. The CDR3 coding sequence is TGTGCCAGCAGTTTGAGGGGGCGCAGCGAGCAGTACTTC. The V and J genes are TRBV12-3 or TRBV12-4 and TRBJ2-7; 7 nucleotides agree with TRBD1. The CDR3 extends over 13 amino acids. The J segment lost 6 bases and the V segment lost 3 bases, leaving 5 bases of the junction unmatched.